The 32 T cell receptor beta chains given below trace back to one sample, sequenced in a study of CD8+CD57+ T cells in acquired aplastic anemia. According to the study, genomic DNA was the template for TCR beta VDJ and CDR3 profiling. TCRdb called the reads again in MiXCR, with one record for every CDR3 protein. The sample has roughly 420,000 distinct CDR3 sequences, 65% to 75% seen once. Specimen: sorted CD4+, CD8+, or CD8+CD57+ T cells (not recorded which) from PBMCs. The receptors were sampled from a human donor in good health, serving as a control.

The chain joins TRBV20-1 to TRBJ2-1; D may be TRBD1 (5 bases). The V gene's germline CDR1 is DFQATT and CDR2 SNEGSKA (reference sequence). The CDR3 is 14 residues long. The V and J ends lost 4 bases and 8 bases respectively, with 18 bases between them. The DNA for the CDR3 is TGCAGTGCTACCAGGGATATGAACACTGATGAGCAGTTCTTC. It yields the protein CSATRDMNTDEQFF.

This clonotype was counted many times. The V gene is TRBV5-6, the J gene TRBJ1-6, with D perhaps matching TRBD1 (5 bases). Germline assignment: CDR1 SGHDT and CDR2 YYEEEE. This CDR3 contains 15 residues. Deletions cut 0 bases from V and 6 bases from J, with 10 bases between. CDR3 coding DNA: TGTGCCAGCAGCTTGGAGGCGGGGACTAATTCACCCCTCCACTTT. Amino acids: CASSLEAGTNSPLHF.

A remark on this clonotype: Germline is not matched at one junction end, which may reflect a read error. The chain employs TRBV5-1 and TRBJ1-4; 7 nucleotides agree with TRBD1. Per germline, CDR1 SGHRS and CDR2 YFSETQ. CDR3 length: 14 amino acids. This CDR3 reads CASSLRTGASKLFF. The CDR3 region has the DNA TGTGCCAGCAGCTTACGGACAGGTGCCTCAAAACTGTTTTTT.

Turning to this clonotype: A read error may explain this, as a much larger clone is one base away. The CDR3 does not end in the conserved phenylalanine or tryptophan, so this is likely a read error. The J gene is TRBJ1-3, the V gene TRBV3-1; 7 bases match TRBD1. Germline V gene lookup returns CDR1 LGHDT and CDR2 YNNKEL (reference sequence). V lost 3 bases and J lost 0; bases outside the gene matches: 5. The CDR3 length is 16 residues. The CDR3 DNA sequence: TGTGCCAGCAGCCACGGGACAGAGTTCTCTGGAAACACCATATATCTT. It yields the protein CASSHGTEFSGNTIYL.

CDR3 amino acids: CASSPGVPATNEKLFF. For the CDR3, the DNA is TGTGCCAGCTCACCGGGAGTCCCCGCAACTAATGAAAAACTGTTTTTT. The chain recombines TRBV18 with TRBJ1-4; no clear D gene. Trimming pared 3 bases from V and 0 bases from J, leaving 11 bases between. There are 16 residues in the CDR3. Germline V gene data show CDR1 as KGHSH and CDR2 as LQKENI.

This chain connects TRBV7-9 to TRBJ1-5; D is perhaps TRBD1 (6 bases). With 4 bases removed from V and 7 bases from J, the gap between germline ends came to 23 bases. The CDR3 sequence is 17 residues long. Germline-derived CDR1 and CDR2 are SEHNR and FQNEAQ (reference sequence). CDR3: CASSSTGGGEQFQPQHF. CDR3 DNA sequence: TGTGCCAGCAGCTCGACGGGGGGCGGTGAGCAGTTCCAGCCCCAGCATTTT. Using reference TRBV7-9 and TRBJ1-5 for the parts outside the CDR3, the full variable domain is DTGVSQNPRHKITKRGQNVTFRCDPISEHNRLYWYRQTLGQGPEFLTYFQNEAQLEKSRLLSDRFSAERPKGSFSTLEIQRTEQGDSAMYLCASSSTGGGEQFQPQHFGDGTRLSIL.

This clonotype has a single count. The chain couples TRBV11-2 to TRBJ2-3; D is ambiguous. The CDR3 loop spans 14 amino acids. The germline V and J ends were trimmed by 2 bases and 4 bases, with 10 bases remaining between them. Germline CDR1 reads SGHAT; CDR2 reads FQNNGV. For the CDR3, the DNA is TGTGCCAGCAGCTTATTGGCGCAGTCAGATACGCAGTATTTT. This codes for CASSLLAQSDTQYF.

In regard to this clonotype: Compared with germline, one end of the junction differs, possibly owing to a read error. This chain joins TRBV7-2 and TRBJ1-5; D unresolved. CDR3 length equals 14 residues. Germline-derived CDR1 and CDR2 are SGHTA and FQGNSA. The CDR3 region is CASSLVVTSTDTQF. CDR3 nucleotides: TGTGCCAGCAGCTTAGTTGTTACAAGCACAGATACGCAGTTT.

J is TRBJ1-6 and V is TRBV7-6; 7 bases match TRBD1. Germline-derived CDR1 and CDR2 are SGHVS and FNYEAQ. V lost 2 bases, J lost 17 bases, and 15 bases stayed unmatched. There are 15 residues in the CDR3. The CDR3 sequence: CASSLRGGNEQFFHF. CDR3 in DNA: TGTGCCAGCAGCTTAAGAGGGGGCAATGAGCAGTTCTTCCACTTT.

In this sample, this clonotype turned up once. The junction shows a germline mismatch at one end, possibly a read error. The chain joins TRBV7-2 to TRBJ1-5; D gene unclear. Germline V lookup: CDR1 SGHTA, CDR2 FQGNSA. The CDR3 extends over 13 amino acids. The chain's CDR3 is CASSPMLEDPQHF. The CDR3 DNA follows: TGTGCCAGCTCACCAATGTTAGAGGACCCCCAGCACTTT. Full variable domain (remainder filled in from reference TRBV7-2 and TRBJ1-5): GAGVSQSPSNKVTEKGKDVELRCDPISGHTALYWYRQSLGQGLEFLIYFQGNSAPDKSGLPSDRFSAERTGGSVSTLTIQRTQQEDSAVYLCASSPMLEDPQHFGDGTRLSIL.

The chain uses TRBV10-3 and TRBJ2-7; 9 bases agree with TRBD1. V was pared by 3 bases and J by 2 bases, with 5 bases of the junction left unmatched. CDR3 length: 15 amino acids. Germline CDR1 and CDR2: ENHRY and SYGVKD. The CDR3 region has the DNA TGTGCCATCAGTGACTCGGACAGGGGAACCTACGAGCAGTACTTC. Amino acid sequence: CAISDSDRGTYEQYF.

V and J are TRBV2 and TRBJ1-6; D is unresolved. This CDR3 contains 14 residues. CDR1 and CDR2 (germline): SNHLY, FYNNEI. Trimming removed 7 bases from V and 10 bases from J, with 17 bases in between. The CDR3 sequence is CASIVTLVNSPLHF. CDR3 sequence (DNA): TGTGCCAGCATAGTAACATTAGTAAACTCACCCCTCCACTTT. The whole variable domain, remainder taken from reference TRBV2 and TRBJ1-6, is EPEVTQTPSHQVTQMGQEVILRCVPISNHLYFYWYRQILGQKVEFLVSFYNNEISEKSEIFDDQFSVERPDGSNFTLKIRSTKLEDSAMYFCASIVTLVNSPLHFGNGTRLTVT.

The chain links TRBV7-2 to TRBJ2-6, with D maybe TRBD2 (6 bases). V gave up 1 base and J gave up 4 bases, with 11 bases separating them. This CDR3 is 16 amino acids long. Germline V gene lookup returns CDR1 SGHTA and CDR2 FQGNSA. For the CDR3, the DNA is TGTGCCAGCAGCTTAGTGGGGACTGCGGGGGCCAACGTCCTGACTTTC. Amino acid sequence: CASSLVGTAGANVLTF.

V gene TRBV5-1 combines with J gene TRBJ2-1; unclear D gene. Germline V gene lookup returns CDR1 SGHRS and CDR2 YFSETQ. The CDR3 runs to 15 residues. V shed 2 bases and J shed 3 bases, with 12 bases lying between them. The CDR3 DNA is TGCGCCAGCAGCTTATCCACCCCTGGCTACAATGAGCAGTTCTTC. Translating it yields CASSLSTPGYNEQFF.

Remarks on this clonotype: One end of the junction fails to match germline, which may point to a read error. The V call is TRBV7-6, the J call TRBJ2-3; perhaps D is TRBD1 or TRBD2 (5 bases each). The CDR3 is 16 residues long. From germline, CDR1 is SGHVS and CDR2 FNYEAQ. CDR3 bases: TGTGCCACCAGCAGAGCTCGGGGCAGAAGCACAGATACGCAGTATTTT. This sequence encodes CATSRARGRSTDTQYF.

With respect to this clonotype: It is unclear where the CDR3 begins or ends on the DNA, so no DNA is shown, and the CDR3 is as TCRdb lists it. V is TRBV7-9 and J is TRBJ1-3. The germline V gene has CDR1 SEHNR and CDR2 FQNEAQ (reference sequence). The CDR3 extends over 16 residues, inclusive of both ends. The CDR3 protein is CASSLTSDHPSTLIYF.

The V and J genes are TRBV7-9 and TRBJ2-7; weak D call: TRBD2 (5 bases). The V and J ends lost 0 bases and 2 bases respectively, with 8 bases between them. Germline V lookup: CDR1 SEHNR, CDR2 FQNEAQ (reference sequence). CDR3 length: 14 residues. The CDR3 is CASSLAARAYEQYF. The CDR3 bases are TGTGCCAGCAGCTTAGCAGCGCGGGCCTACGAGCAGTACTTC.

Concerning this clonotype itself: At one boundary the junction diverges from the germline segment, which might be a read error. The rearrangement links TRBV12-3 or TRBV12-4 to TRBJ2-5; D call uncertain. This CDR3 has 12 residues. The CDR3 bases are TGTACCAGCAGTTTAGTCCAAGAGACCCAGTACTTC. This gives the protein CTSSLVQETQYF.

This clonotype showed up many times. The chain carries TRBV20-1 and TRBJ1-2; perhaps TRBD1 as D (5 bases). Trimming removed 0 bases from V and 8 bases from J, with 16 bases in between. The CDR3 has 14 amino acids. Germline CDR1 reads DFQATT; CDR2 reads SNEGSKA (reference sequence). In DNA, the CDR3 is TGCAGTGCTAGAGATCTAAAGGGGTCAGTCGGCTACACCTTC. Amino acids: CSARDLKGSVGYTF.

The chain has TRBV7-8 and TRBJ1-6; possible D gene TRBD1, 5 bases. The germline V and J ends were trimmed by 9 bases and 19 bases, with 31 bases remaining between them. Germline V lookup: CDR1 SGHVS, CDR2 FQNEAQ. The CDR3 length is 15 residues. The CDR3 region is CASSEYQGKETQLHF. The CDR3 DNA reads as TGTGCCAGTAGTGAATATCAGGGCAAGGAGACTCAGCTTCACTTT.

This sequence joins TRBV5-1 and TRBJ1-4, with 9 bases that match TRBD1. The trim removed 3 bases at V and 8 bases at J, leaving 5 bases unmatched. Germline-derived CDR1 and CDR2 are SGHRS and YFSETQ. CDR3 length: 14 residues. The CDR3, as DNA: TGCGCCAGCAGCTCGAGGACAGGGGAGGAAAAACTGTTTTTT. This translates into CASSSRTGEEKLFF.

In the case of this clonotype: Likely a read error: the CDR3 ends without its conserved phenylalanine or tryptophan. This rearrangement joins TRBV2 to TRBJ1-4; D is unresolved. Germline assignment: CDR1 SNHLY and CDR2 FYNNEI. The CDR3 consists of 14 residues. This chain's CDR3 is CASSVTGDRQQLFV. The CDR3 coding sequence is TGCGCCAGCAGCGTCACGGGCGATCGGCAACAACTGTTTGTT.

The gene calls are TRBV12-3 or TRBV12-4 and TRBJ2-7; D not certain. V lost 3 bases and J lost 3, with 6 bases in between. The CDR3 covers 12 residues. CDR3 DNA: TGTGCCAGCAGTTTCAGGTTCTACGAGCAGTACTTC. It yields the protein CASSFRFYEQYF.

This chain joins TRBV20-1 and TRBJ2-3; weak D call: TRBD1 (5 bases). This CDR3 spans 15 amino acids. Germline V lookup: CDR1 DFQATT, CDR2 SNEGSKA (reference sequence). Trimming removed 5 bases from V and 1 base from J, with 16 bases in between. The CDR3 region has the DNA TGCAGTGCTCCCGACAGACCCGAGGGCACAGATACGCAGTATTTT. It yields the protein CSAPDRPEGTDTQYF.

This chain links TRBV15 with TRBJ2-2; D ambiguous. With 3 bases removed from V and 6 bases from J, the gap between germline ends came to 5 bases. This CDR3 has 12 residues. Germline CDR1 LNHNV, CDR2 YYDKDF (reference sequence). The DNA for the CDR3 is TGTGCCACCAGCAGGGTCGCCGGGGAGCTGTTTTTT. Amino acids: CATSRVAGELFF.

The chain employs TRBV15 and TRBJ1-2; D call uncertain. CDR3 length: 15 residues. V shed 4 bases and J shed 8 bases, with 20 bases lying between them. CDR1 is LNHNV, CDR2 YYDKDF, per germline (reference sequence). CDR3 sequence: CATSKRPNPREGYTF. CDR3 in DNA: TGTGCCACCAGCAAACGACCAAACCCGAGGGAGGGCTACACCTTC.

The count of this clonotype is one. V gene TRBV7-9 combines with J gene TRBJ2-5; a weak D match, TRBD2 (7 bases). With 5 bases removed from V and 5 bases from J, the gap between germline ends came to 15 bases. This CDR3 comprises 14 residues. CDR1 is SEHNR, CDR2 FQNEAQ, per germline (reference sequence). The CDR3 loop reads CASSPGGGAETQYF. CDR3 coding DNA: TGTGCCAGCAGCCCTGGTGGGGGGGCGGAGACCCAGTACTTC. The whole variable domain, remainder taken from reference TRBV7-9 and TRBJ2-5, is DTGVSQNPRHKITKRGQNVTFRCDPISEHNRLYWYRQTLGQGPEFLTYFQNEAQLEKSRLLSDRFSAERPKGSFSTLEIQRTEQGDSAMYLCASSPGGGAETQYFGPGTRLLVL.

This sequence joins TRBV11-1 and TRBJ1-5, with 8 bases fitting TRBD1. The junction had 6 bases not matched to a gene; V was cut back by 5 bases and J by 3 bases. The CDR3 has 15 amino acids. Per the germline V gene, CDR1 is SGHAT and CDR2 is FQDESV (reference sequence). DNA of the CDR3: TGTGCCAGCAGCGTCTCGACAGGGGTCAATCAGCCCCAGCATTTT. Residues: CASSVSTGVNQPQHF.

The rearrangement links TRBV7-3 to TRBJ1-5; TRBD1 matches at 8 bases. Germline trimming cut 5 bases from V and 16 bases from J; bases unmatched to any gene: 19. The CDR3 runs 15 residues. Looked up from germline, CDR1 is SGHTA and CDR2 is FQGTGA. The CDR3 coding sequence is TGTGCCAGCAGCGTGGACAGGGACAACGAGCAGTACTTCCATTTT. Translation gives CASSVDRDNEQYFHF.

Remarks on this clonotype: The junction shows a germline mismatch at one end, possibly a read error. The rearrangement joins TRBV20-1 to TRBJ1-6; 7 positions agree with TRBD1. The CDR3 has 14 amino acids. Per the germline V gene, CDR1 is DFQATT and CDR2 is SNEGSKA (reference sequence). The DNA of the CDR3 is TGCAGCGTTGTAATGGGACAGAATAATGCACCCCTCCACTTT. This codes for CSVVMGQNNAPLHF.

A remark on this clonotype: As the CDR3 is not closed by the conserved phenylalanine or tryptophan, this likely results from a read error. The chain is built from TRBV7-8 and TRBJ2-7; weak D call: TRBD2 (5 bases). Germline V gene lookup returns CDR1 SGHVS and CDR2 FQNEAQ. The length of the CDR3 is 15 residues. Deletions cut 5 bases from V and 10 bases from J, with 24 bases between. The CDR3 loop reads CASSVNLEGTTEQYL. CDR3 nucleotides: TGTGCCAGCAGCGTAAATCTAGAGGGTACAACCGAACAGTACCTC.

Remarks on this clonotype: The CDR3 ends on some other residue instead of the conserved phenylalanine or tryptophan, so this is likely a read error. The genes are TRBV20-1 and TRBJ1-1; no reliable D call. This CDR3 is built from 14 residues. Germline V gene lookup returns CDR1 DFQATT and CDR2 SNEGSKA (reference sequence). The CDR3: CSAKLADGNTEAFL. DNA of the CDR3: TGCAGCGCTAAACTAGCGGACGGGAACACTGAAGCTTTCTTA.